The sequence of this TCR beta chain was determined in a study of blood T cells in healthy people across ages (dated by TCRdb to the mid-2010s). About the study as a whole: Template switching captured roughly one uniquely barcoded TCR beta cDNA molecule per two T cells in model experiments. Donors of different ages were randomly distributed across sequencing lanes to avoid experimental bias. Using deep sequencing normalized with unique cDNA molecular identifiers, the study measured how TCR beta repertoire diversity changes with age. The donors were split into four age groups: young (average approximately 16 years), middle-aged (39), aged (over 55) and long-lived (about 74). For two donors (one aged 18 to 29 and one aged 80 or older), the study analyzed two additional independent replicas of 1 million unique cDNA reads from the same blood draw. What the authors observed across the whole study: A strong correlation was found between observed TCR beta diversity and the percentage of naive T cells measured by flow cytometry. Because profiling used bulk unsorted PBMCs, naive and antigen-experienced compartments could not be compared conclusively. Compared with the aged group, more naive CD4+ T cells, fewer expanded clones and increased TCR diversity were shown by the long-lived group, suggesting age selection. The CMV infection status of donors was not known, potentially confounding age-related changes in expanded clonotypes. Estimates of total diversity based on one million sequenced T cells were considered lower bounds and underestimates. As age increased, observed TCR beta diversity per million T cells dropped in a roughly linear way, and a significant reduction was already evident by age approximately 40.

Of note for this clonotype: No antigen is known for it. Mismatch with germline at one junction end may stem from a read error.

Libraries were constructed by 5' RACE. The sequencing machine was an Illumina HiSeq 2500. A second PCR of roughly 7 to 11 cycles was performed with a sample-barcoded 5' primer and a J-beta primer mix. Each TCR beta cDNA molecule received a unique molecular identifier from a template-switch 5' adaptor carrying 12 random nucleotides. Each sample yielded at least 2.5 million CDR3-containing paired-end reads. The Mint cDNA synthesis kit, primed by a TRBC-specific oligonucleotide, was used to synthesize first-strand cDNA from all RNA. Following uracil-DNA glycosylase treatment, all cDNA underwent a first 18-cycle PCR with the universal primers M1SS and BC2_uni_R. The source study handled its data this way. Each sample was normalized by randomly selecting 1 million high-quality reads, each carrying a distinct molecular identifier. Instead of being binned into consensus sequences, reads with shared molecular identifiers were discarded. MiTCR, run with a Q25 quality threshold and the strictest error-elimination algorithm, handled CDR3 identification, clonotype clustering and error correction. A nonparametric unseen species model with Euler transformation was used to estimate lower-bound total TCR beta diversity. TCRdb ran its own pipeline on the public reads, namely fastp trimming at Q25 and MiXCR clone calling, and kept in-frame beta chains. Each record represents a unique CDR3 protein, reported with the most common genes and DNA among its rows. The V and J calls were not made by the authors but by TCRdb's processing. In this sample the table shows around 320,000 distinct CDR3 sequences, 27% of which occur a single time. 29% of the sample goes to the ten largest clones.

The donors were roughly 39 Caucasian individuals from Russia, aged 6 to 90 years, who were systemically healthy. About 10 milliliters of peripheral blood were drawn from each donor into EDTA-treated Vacutainer tubes. Ficoll-Paque density-gradient centrifugation was used to isolate PBMCs, with at least 6.5 million obtained per sample. Trizol reagent was used to extract total RNA from the PBMCs, yielding at least 6 micrograms per sample. For every donor, flow cytometry on a PBMC aliquot measured the percentage of naive CD45RAhigh/CD27high T cells. The germline V gene provides CDR1 KGHDR and CDR2 SFDVKD. Including cysteine and phenylalanine, the CDR3 has 13 amino acids. Only the CDR3 region is kept as DNA, spanning 39 bases read in frame from base 1.

Material: blood. The chain employs TRBV24-1 and TRBJ2-3; no D gene call is confident. The sequence derives from a woman between 65 and 79 years old in good health. The sequenced DNA is TGTGCCGCCAGTCGCCCGAACACAGATACGCAGTATTTT. It encodes CAASRPNTDTQYF.